This T cell receptor (beta chain) was captured in a study of blood T cell repertoires in COVID-19. Study information: Donors in the United States, Italy and Spain gave samples during acute or convalescent COVID-19.

Profiled with immunoSEQ multiplex PCR; TCRdb holds only in-frame clones, not every one. This table holds roughly 180,000 clones, around 86% found once. V lost 2 bases and J lost 4; bases outside the gene matches: 5. This CDR3 contains 15 residues. Germline CDR1 and CDR2: KGHDR and SFDVKD. The chain employs TRBV24-1 and TRBJ2-5; TRBD1 matches 8 bases. Material for sequencing was peripheral blood. The receptor comes from a man aged 55 to 70 with acute or convalescent COVID-19. In DNA, the CDR3 is TGTGCCACCAGTGATTCGCAGGGGGCTGGAGAGACCCAGTACTTC. Translated: CATSDSQGAGETQYF.